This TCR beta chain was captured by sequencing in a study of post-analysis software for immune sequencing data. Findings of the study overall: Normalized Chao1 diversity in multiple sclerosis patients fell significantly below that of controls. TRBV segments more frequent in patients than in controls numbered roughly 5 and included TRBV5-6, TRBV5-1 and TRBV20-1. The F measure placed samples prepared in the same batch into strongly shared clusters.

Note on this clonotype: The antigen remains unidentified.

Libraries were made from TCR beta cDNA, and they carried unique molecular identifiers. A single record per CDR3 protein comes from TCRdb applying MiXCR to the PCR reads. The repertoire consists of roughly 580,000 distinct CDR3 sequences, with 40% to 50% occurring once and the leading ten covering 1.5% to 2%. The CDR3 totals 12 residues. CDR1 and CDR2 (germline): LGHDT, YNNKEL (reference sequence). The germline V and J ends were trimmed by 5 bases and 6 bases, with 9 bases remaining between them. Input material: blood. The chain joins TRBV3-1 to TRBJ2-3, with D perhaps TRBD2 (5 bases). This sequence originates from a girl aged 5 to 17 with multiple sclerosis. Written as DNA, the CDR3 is TGTGCCAGCAGCGTTACGGGGGATACGCAGTATTTT. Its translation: CASSVTGDTQYF.